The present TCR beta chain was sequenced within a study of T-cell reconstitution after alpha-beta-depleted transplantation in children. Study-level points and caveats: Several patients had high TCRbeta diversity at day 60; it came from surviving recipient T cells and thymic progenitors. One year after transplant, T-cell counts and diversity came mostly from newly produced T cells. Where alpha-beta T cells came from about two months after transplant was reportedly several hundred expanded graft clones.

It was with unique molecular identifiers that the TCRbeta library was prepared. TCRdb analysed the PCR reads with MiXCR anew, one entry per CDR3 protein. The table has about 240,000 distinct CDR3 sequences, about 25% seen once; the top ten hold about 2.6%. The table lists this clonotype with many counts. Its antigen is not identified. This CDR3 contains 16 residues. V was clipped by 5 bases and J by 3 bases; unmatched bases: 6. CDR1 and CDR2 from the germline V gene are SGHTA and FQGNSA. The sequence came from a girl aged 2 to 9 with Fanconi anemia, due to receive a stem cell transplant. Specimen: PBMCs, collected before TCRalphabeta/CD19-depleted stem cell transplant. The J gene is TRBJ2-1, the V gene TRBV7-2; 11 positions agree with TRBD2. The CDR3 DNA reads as TGTGCCAGCAGCCGCGTCGGGACTAGCGGCTACAATGAGCAGTTCTTC. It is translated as CASSRVGTSGYNEQFF. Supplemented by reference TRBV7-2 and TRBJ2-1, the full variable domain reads GAGVSQSPSNKVTEKGKDVELRCDPISGHTALYWYRQSLGQGLEFLIYFQGNSAPDKSGLPSDRFSAERTGGSVSTLTIQRTQQEDSAVYLCASSRVGTSGYNEQFFGPGTRLTVL.